This is a list of T cell receptor beta chains from one sample in a study of vaccination effects on CD4 cells after COVID-19. Some clones are missing from TCRdb's copy, which holds only in-frame ones; the method was immunoSEQ multiplex PCR. In the table there are roughly 68,000 clones, approximately 72% of which are singletons. Their antigens remain unidentified. Source: CD4+ T cells from PBMCs cultured without peptide, taken before COVID-19 vaccination. These receptors all stem from a human donor who had a prior SARS-CoV-2 infection. The CDR3 runs from the conserved cysteine through the conserved F or W. D genes are given only for firm matches. The size field is filled for only some rows; it gives once, few, many or a size class.

NA	TRBJ1-6	TRBV5-1	NA	CASSPGAGSPLHF	TGCGCCAGCAGCCCCGGGGCAGGGTCACCCCTCCACTTT
once	TRBJ2-3	TRBV6-5	NA	CASRRDGQIPDTQYF	TGTGCCAGCAGGAGGGACGGGCAGATCCCAGATACGCAGTATTTT
NA	TRBJ2-1	TRBV5-1	TRBD2	CASSLDLAGDPSYNEQFF	TGCGCCAGCAGCTTGGATCTAGCGGGGGACCCGTCCTACAATGAGCAGTTCTTC
NA	TRBJ1-2	TRBV19	NA	CASSNVDASVYGYTF	TGTGCCAGTAGTAATGTTGACGCCTCGGTCTATGGCTACACCTTC
few	TRBJ1-6	TRBV5-1	NA	CASSLEGRFVYNSPLHF	TGCGCCAGCAGCTTGGAAGGCCGTTTTGTATATAATTCACCCCTCCACTTT
NA	TRBJ2-1	TRBV5-1	TRBD2	CASSLGLAGGNEQFF	TGCGCCAGCAGCTTGGGCCTAGCGGGGGGGAATGAGCAGTTCTTC
NA	TRBJ2-2	TRBV7-3	NA	CASSFLPTGELFF	TGTGCCAGCAGCTTCCTGCCGACCGGGGAGCTGTTTTTT
NA	TRBJ2-3	TRBV6-2/TRBV6-3	NA	CASSSRVVTFGMDTQYF	TGTGCCAGCAGTTCCCGTGTAGTCACGTTTGGTATGGATACGCAGTATTTT
NA	TRBJ2-3	TRBV7-2	TRBD2	CASSLSSGEWDTQYF	TGTGCCAGCAGCTTGAGCAGCGGGGAGTGGGATACGCAGTATTTT
NA	TRBJ1-2	TRBV30	NA	CAWRRVRLPYGYTF	TGTGCCTGGAGACGAGTGAGACTACCCTATGGCTACACCTTC
NA	TRBJ2-1	TRBV6-2/TRBV6-3	NA	CASSYGPRGISYNEQFF	TGTGCCAGCAGTTACGGTCCCCGCGGGATCTCCTACAATGAGCAGTTCTTC
NA	TRBJ1-1	TRBV7-2	NA	CASSPTSTEAFF	TGTGCCAGCAGCCCCACCAGCACTGAAGCTTTCTTT
once	TRBJ2-5	TRBV5-1	TRBD1	CASSPTGFQETQYF	TGCGCCAGCAGCCCGACAGGGTTTCAAGAGACCCAGTACTTC
few	TRBJ1-4	TRBV29-1	TRBD1	CSAGTGGEKLFF	TGCAGCGCCGGGACAGGGGGTGAAAAACTGTTTTTT
NA	TRBJ2-3	TRBV11-1	TRBD2	CASSLELAGGATQYF	TGTGCCAGCAGCTTAGAACTAGCGGGAGGAGCTACGCAGTATTTT
NA	TRBJ2-3	TRBV9	TRBD2	CASSPRTSGDTQYF	TGTGCCAGCAGCCCCCGGACTAGCGGCGATACGCAGTATTTT
NA	TRBJ2-5	TRBV7-2	TRBD2	CASSLGLAGRTQYF	TGTGCCAGCAGCTTAGGGCTAGCGGGGCGGACCCAGTACTTC
NA	TRBJ2-7	TRBV7-2	NA	CASSLAVYYEQYF	TGTGCCAGCAGCTTAGCTGTCTACTACGAGCAGTACTTC
NA	TRBJ2-1	TRBV5-1	TRBD1	CASSLATGEFGDNEQFF	TGCGCCAGCAGCTTGGCGACAGGGGAGTTCGGGGACAATGAGCAGTTCTTC
NA	TRBJ2-2	TRBV24-1	NA	CATSDFPSRGENTGELFF	TGTGCCACCAGTGATTTTCCATCCAGGGGGGAGAACACCGGGGAGCTGTTTTTT
few	TRBJ2-7	TRBV5-6	NA	CASSLVGGQPYEQYF	TGTGCCAGCAGCTTGGTGGGGGGACAGCCCTACGAGCAGTACTTC
NA	TRBJ1-4	TRBV6-5	NA	CASMARGEKLFF	TGTGCCAGCATGGCGAGAGGGGAAAAACTGTTTTTT
NA	TRBJ2-1	TRBV7-3	TRBD1	CASSDGQGDEQFF	TGTGCCAGCAGCGACGGACAGGGAGATGAGCAGTTCTTC
NA	TRBJ2-7	TRBV3-1/TRBV3-2	TRBD2	CASSSSGTRIKEQYF	TGTGCCAGCAGCTCCTCCGGGACTAGGATCAAAGAGCAGTACTTC
NA	TRBJ2-3	TRBV24-1	TRBD2	CATSDPIGLVGADTQYF	TGTGCCACCAGTGACCCCATAGGACTAGTGGGGGCAGATACGCAGTATTTT
NA	TRBJ1-6	TRBV6-5	TRBD1	CASRPGTVLYSPLHF	TGTGCCAGCAGACCCGGGACAGTTCTATATTCACCCCTCCACTTT
NA	TRBJ2-7	TRBV18	NA	CASSPSQSSYEQYF	TGTGCCAGCTCACCCTCACAGAGCTCCTACGAGCAGTACTTC
NA	TRBJ2-7	TRBV20-1	TRBD1	CSVSEGQAPYEQYF	TGCAGTGTTAGTGAGGGACAGGCCCCCTACGAGCAGTACTTC
NA	TRBJ1-3	TRBV19	NA	CASTSNSGNTIYF	TGTGCCAGTACCTCCAACTCTGGAAACACCATATATTTT
NA	TRBJ2-1	TRBV2	NA	CASSAGGEQFF	TGTGCCAGCAGCGCCGGGGGTGAGCAGTTCTTC
NA	TRBJ2-5	TRBV13	NA	CASSPRSQETQYF	TGTGCCAGCAGCCCGCGCTCACAAGAGACCCAGTACTTC
NA	TRBJ1-1	TRBV5-4	TRBD1	CASSWGQGDTEAFF	TGTGCCAGCAGCTGGGGACAGGGGGACACTGAAGCTTTCTTT
NA	TRBJ1-1	TRBV7-8	TRBD1	CASSLGRTGMNTEAFF	TGTGCCAGCAGCTTAGGAAGGACAGGAATGAACACTGAAGCTTTCTTT
NA	TRBJ1-1	TRBV15	NA	CATSRGARDGVWTEAFF	TGTGCCACCAGCAGAGGGGCCCGGGACGGCGTGTGGACTGAAGCTTTCTTT
NA	TRBJ2-5	TRBV7-8	TRBD1	CASSFVVIRTGGKTQYF	TGTGCCAGCAGCTTCGTAGTAATCCGGACAGGGGGCAAGACCCAGTACTTC
NA	TRBJ2-1	TRBV9	NA	CASSTTNTGTEQFF	TGTGCCAGCAGCACGACCAACACGGGGACTGAGCAGTTCTTC
NA	TRBJ2-1	TRBV12-5	NA	CASGLAVTTHTIEQFF	TGTGCTAGTGGTTTGGCAGTAACAACCCATACAATTGAGCAGTTCTTC
NA	TRBJ2-1	TRBV15	NA	CATSREPAGTYNEQFF	TGTGCCACCAGCAGAGAGCCCGCCGGGACTTACAATGAGCAGTTCTTC
once	TRBJ2-1	TRBV6-6	TRBD2	CASSTASAGGPNEQFF	TGTGCCAGCAGTACCGCATCGGCGGGAGGGCCAAATGAGCAGTTCTTC
once	TRBJ1-1	TRBV4-3	NA	CASSQQGKDTEAFF	TGCGCCAGCAGCCAACAGGGGAAGGACACTGAAGCTTTCTTT
NA	TRBJ2-5	TRBV3-1/TRBV3-2	TRBD2	CASSQWFRAGGQETQYF	TGTGCCAGCAGCCAATGGTTCCGAGCGGGGGGCCAAGAGACCCAGTACTTC
NA	TRBJ2-3	TRBV10-3	NA	CAIMGENTDTQYF	TGTGCCATCATGGGGGAGAACACAGATACGCAGTATTTT
NA	TRBJ2-1	TRBV18	NA	CASSPSYELGPDEQFF	TGTGCCAGCTCACCATCGTATGAGTTAGGGCCTGATGAGCAGTTCTTC
NA	TRBJ2-3	TRBV6-5	NA	CASSQPGTDTQYF	TGTGCCAGCTCACAGCCTGGCACAGATACGCAGTATTTT
NA	TRBJ1-4	TRBV3-1/TRBV3-2	NA	CASSLNEDEKLFF	TGTGCCAGCAGCCTCAACGAGGATGAAAAACTGTTTTTT
NA	TRBJ1-2	TRBV6-5	NA	CASRISDSYGYTF	TGTGCCAGCAGGATTTCGGACAGTTATGGCTACACCTTC
NA	TRBJ2-1	TRBV9	TRBD1	CASTRQGTYNEQFF	TGTGCCAGCACCAGACAGGGAACCTACAATGAGCAGTTCTTC
few	TRBJ2-7	TRBV14	NA	CASSQDQGATSYEQYF	TGTGCCAGCAGCCAAGATCAAGGGGCAACATCCTACGAGCAGTACTTC
NA	TRBJ1-3	TRBV5-8	NA	CASSLDRSGNTIYF	TGTGCCAGCAGCTTGGACAGGTCTGGAAACACCATATATTTT
NA	TRBJ1-3	TRBV5-1	TRBD1	CASSFNQGAFSGNTIYF	TGCGCCAGCAGCTTTAACCAGGGGGCTTTTTCTGGAAACACCATATATTTT
NA	TRBJ2-7	TRBV6-5	NA	CASSLRNAYEQYF	TGTGCCAGCAGTTTACGTAACGCCTACGAGCAGTACTTC
NA	TRBJ1-5	TRBV19	TRBD1	CASSIPGQVSNQPQHF	TGTGCCAGTAGTATCCCGGGACAGGTTAGCAATCAGCCCCAGCATTTT
NA	TRBJ2-2	TRBV5-4	NA	CASSLGGGQRTGELFF	TGTGCCAGCAGCTTGGGGGGCGGACAGAGGACCGGGGAGCTGTTTTTT